Described below is a single T cell receptor beta chain sequence and its context. The target antigen is unknown. Other DNA sequences of this sample code for an identical CDR3. At least one PBMC sample before ART and at least two after were required. In the United States, treatment was given to all participants with HIV. Trimming removed 1 base from V and 0 bases from J, with 6 bases in between. The CDR3 has 14 amino acids. Germline V gives CDR1 MNHNS, CDR2 SASEGT. The data were obtained in a study of long-term antiretroviral therapy in people with HIV. Survey-level resolution applied to immunoSEQ assay v3.0. Using immunoSEQ multiplex PCR, the repertoire was profiled, and TCRdb retains in-frame clones only, with some absent. The table records under 35,000 clones, 90% to 95% of them present only once. Study findings and constraints: Clones that expanded before ART (that is, prior to treatment) dominated the repertoire at all time points. With ART, diversity went up but was still lower than in transplant donor controls.

The sample here was unsorted PBMCs, taken about 5.1 years after starting antiretroviral therapy. This TCR was recovered from a woman aged 45-65 years with HIV. The chain employs TRBV6-1 and TRBJ1-1, with D unresolved. The CDR3 sequence is CASSEEDLNTEAFF. Here the CDR3 DNA reads TGTGCCAGCAGTGAAGAGGACTTGAACACTGAAGCTTTCTTT.